This is a list of T cell receptor beta chains from one sample in a study of shared clonotypes between healthy human individuals. Assay used: immunoSEQ multiplex PCR; TCRdb lists only in-frame clones, some missing. The sample lists 520,000 or so clones, roughly 78% seen once, with 10% to 15% in the top ten. The specimen was PBMCs. The receptors here all came from a woman between 35 and 50 years old in good health. Some clones in this sample may be carry-over from other donors' samples. CDR3s include the opening cysteine and the closing phenylalanine or tryptophan. A D gene is named only where the DNA matches it firmly. Expanded clones get a size class; other rows say once, few or many, or leave the size out.

v_gene: TRBV7-4; abundance: NA; d_gene: NA; j_gene: TRBJ2-1; CDR3nt: TGTGCCAGCAGTCTAGGACTATCAAGCTCCTACAATGAGCAGTTCTTC; CDR3aa: CASSLGLSSSYNEQFF
v_gene: TRBV5-1; abundance: NA; d_gene: NA; j_gene: TRBJ2-1; CDR3nt: TGCGCCAGCAGCCCCGGGGGACGGGCGGCGAATGAGCAGTTCTTC; CDR3aa: CASSPGGRAANEQFF
v_gene: TRBV5-1; abundance: NA; d_gene: NA; j_gene: TRBJ2-7; CDR3nt: TGCGCCAGCAGAGCTGAGACCAACGGGGAGCAGTACTTC; CDR3aa: CASRAETNGEQYF
v_gene: TRBV28; abundance: NA; d_gene: TRBD1; j_gene: TRBJ1-5; CDR3nt: TGTGCCAGCAGTTTATGGGGACAGGGGAATCAGCCCCAGCATTTT; CDR3aa: CASSLWGQGNQPQHF
v_gene: TRBV28; abundance: NA; d_gene: TRBD1; j_gene: TRBJ2-7; CDR3nt: TGTGCCAGCAGTTCAGCTCAACCGGGACAGTTCTACGAGCAGTACTTC; CDR3aa: CASSSAQPGQFYEQYF
v_gene: TRBV28; abundance: NA; d_gene: NA; j_gene: TRBJ1-2; CDR3nt: TGTGCCAGCAGTTTATTCGGTGGAGGGGTTAACTATGGCTACACCTTC; CDR3aa: CASSLFGGGVNYGYTF
v_gene: TRBV28; abundance: NA; d_gene: TRBD2; j_gene: TRBJ2-3; CDR3nt: TGTGCCAGCGGGAGTGCGGGAGTAGGTTCAGATACGCAGTATTTT; CDR3aa: CASGSAGVGSDTQYF
v_gene: TRBV28; abundance: NA; d_gene: TRBD1; j_gene: TRBJ2-1; CDR3nt: TGTGCCAGCAGTCTACGGGACAGATACAATGAGCAGTTCTTC; CDR3aa: CASSLRDRYNEQFF
v_gene: TRBV10-1; abundance: NA; d_gene: TRBD1; j_gene: TRBJ2-7; CDR3nt: TGCGCCACCTCCCCCGGGACAGAGATTTACGAGCAGTACTTC; CDR3aa: CATSPGTEIYEQYF
v_gene: TRBV7-2; abundance: NA; d_gene: TRBD1; j_gene: TRBJ2-7; CDR3nt: TGTGCCAGCAGCTTTGACAGGGGAAGCTCCTACGAGCAGTACTTC; CDR3aa: CASSFDRGSSYEQYF
v_gene: TRBV29-1; abundance: NA; d_gene: NA; j_gene: TRBJ2-2; CDR3nt: TGCAGCGTTGCCCGGGTGAACACCGGGGAGCTGTTTTTT; CDR3aa: CSVARVNTGELFF
v_gene: TRBV7-9; abundance: once; d_gene: TRBD2; j_gene: TRBJ2-5; CDR3nt: TGTGCCAGCAGCGGACCCCCTAGCGGCCCAAGATCCTACGGGACCCAGTACTTC; CDR3aa: CASSGPPSGPRSYGTQYF
v_gene: TRBV28; abundance: NA; d_gene: NA; j_gene: TRBJ1-4; CDR3nt: TGTGCCAGCAGTTTTGCCGGGGGGGCAACTAATGAAAAACTGTTTTTT; CDR3aa: CASSFAGGATNEKLFF
v_gene: TRBV2; abundance: NA; d_gene: TRBD2; j_gene: TRBJ2-7; CDR3nt: TGTGCCAGCAGAGTGGGACTAGCGGGGAGCTCCTACGAGCAGTACTTC; CDR3aa: CASRVGLAGSSYEQYF
v_gene: TRBV7-9; abundance: NA; d_gene: NA; j_gene: TRBJ2-1; CDR3nt: TGTGCCAGCAGTTCATCCCGGGACAATGAGCAGTTCTTC; CDR3aa: CASSSSRDNEQFF
v_gene: TRBV7-2; abundance: NA; d_gene: NA; j_gene: TRBJ2-1; CDR3nt: TGTGCCAGCAGCTTAGGCTTCCCGCAGTTCTTC; CDR3aa: CASSLGFPQFF
v_gene: TRBV28; abundance: NA; d_gene: NA; j_gene: TRBJ2-5; CDR3nt: TGTGCCAGCAGTTTATCCGGGACCCAGTACTTC; CDR3aa: CASSLSGTQYF
v_gene: TRBV14; abundance: once; d_gene: NA; j_gene: TRBJ1-1; CDR3nt: TGTGCCAGCAGCCAAGTATCCAGGCCTCCTCGAAGGGCTTTCTTT; CDR3aa: CASSQVSRPPRRAFF
v_gene: TRBV28; abundance: NA; d_gene: NA; j_gene: TRBJ2-2; CDR3nt: TGTGCCAGCATTACCCCTCCCGGCGGGGAGCTGTTTTTT; CDR3aa: CASITPPGGELFF
v_gene: TRBV4-2; abundance: few; d_gene: NA; j_gene: TRBJ2-3; CDR3nt: TGTGCCAGCAGCCCCCGGGTGGCGGACACAGATACGCAGTATTTT; CDR3aa: CASSPRVADTDTQYF
v_gene: TRBV7-6; abundance: NA; d_gene: TRBD2; j_gene: TRBJ2-1; CDR3nt: TGTGCCAGCAGCTCCCGACTAGCGGGAGAGGGAGAGCAGTTCTTC; CDR3aa: CASSSRLAGEGEQFF
v_gene: TRBV4-3; abundance: NA; d_gene: NA; j_gene: TRBJ2-3; CDR3nt: TGCGCCAGCAGCCAAGATCGGGCAACGGATACGCAGTATTTT; CDR3aa: CASSQDRATDTQYF